A single sample gave rise to the 32 T cell receptor beta chains below, sequenced in a study of T cells and Merkel cell carcinoma outcomes (dated by TCRdb to about 2020). The library was obtained by the immunoSEQ multiplex PCR assay. TCRdb limited this immuneACCESS table to in-frame rearrangements with V and J called. A share of clones is missing; checked studies link under half to unresolved V genes, and the rest is unexplained. This sample has around 14,000 clones in its table, and around nine tenths of those were observed once. Of the sample, about 2% is held by the ten largest clones. Sequencing used tumor tissue from Merkel cell carcinoma. Receptors were obtained from a human donor with Merkel cell carcinoma.

J is TRBJ2-7 and V is TRBV11-1; perhaps TRBD1 as D (6 bases). V was clipped by 1 base and J by 7 bases, with 11 bases between them. CDR3 length equals 13 residues. Germline V CDR1 and CDR2: SGHAT, FQDESV (reference sequence). CDR3: CASSLGSQGEQYF. The CDR3 nucleotides are TGTGCCAGCAGCTTAGGGTCCCAGGGGGAGCAGTACTTC.

The rearrangement joins TRBV15 to TRBJ1-5, with D possibly TRBD1 on 5 matching bases. The CDR3 sequence is 15 residues long. CDR1 LNHNV and CDR2 YYDKDF come from the germline V gene (reference sequence). The V end was cut by 0 bases, the J end by 7 bases, with 13 bases between. The chain's CDR3 is CATSRDLGGHQPQHF. The CDR3 DNA is TGTGCCACCAGCAGAGATTTGGGGGGTCACCAGCCCCAGCATTTT.

The rearrangement uses TRBV11-3 and TRBJ2-1, with TRBD2 matching over 8 bases. CDR3 length: 13 residues. Trimming cost V 1 base and J 14 bases; bases outside gene matches: 7. Germline V gene data show CDR1 as SGHNT and CDR2 as YENEEA. The CDR3 sequence: CASSLGVSGTKFF. The CDR3 DNA follows: TGTGCCAGCAGCTTAGGCGTTAGCGGGACGAAGTTCTTC.

V usage is TRBV5-4 and J usage is TRBJ1-5; tentative D call: TRBD1 (5 bases). The CDR3 has 12 amino acids. Between the trimmed V and J ends, which lost 2 bases and 11 bases, there was a span of 11 bases. Per the germline V gene, CDR1 is SGHNT and CDR2 is YYREEE (reference sequence). The CDR3 is CASSFPGGTQHF. The CDR3 coding sequence is TGTGCCAGCAGCTTCCCCGGGGGAACCCAGCATTTT.

V and J are TRBV6-1 and TRBJ2-5; maybe TRBD2 (6 bases). There are 15 residues in the CDR3. Trimming left V 4 bases short and J 3 bases short, with 15 bases between. Germline-derived CDR1 and CDR2 are MNHNS and SASEGT. CDR3 loop: CASSGFGGGEETQYF. The DNA for the CDR3 is TGTGCCAGCAGTGGGTTTGGGGGAGGAGAAGAGACCCAGTACTTC.

The gene calls are TRBV5-4 and TRBJ1-1, with D hard to call. The CDR3 extends over 11 amino acids. CDR1 and CDR2 from the germline V gene are SGHNT and YYREEE (reference sequence). V lost 0 bases and J lost 5, with 2 bases in between. The CDR3 sequence: CASSLGTEAFF. CDR3 in DNA: TGTGCCAGCAGCTTGGGGACTGAAGCTTTCTTT.

The V and J genes are TRBV30 and TRBJ1-6; possible D gene TRBD1, 5 bases. The CDR3 consists of 13 residues. V was pared by 5 bases and J by 9 bases, with 14 bases between. CDR1 is GTSNPN and CDR2 is SVGIG in the germline V gene (reference sequence). For the CDR3, the DNA is TGTGCCTGGGCAGGGACCGTAGGTTCACCCCTCCACTTT. It is translated as CAWAGTVGSPLHF. The full variable domain, its missing parts supplied by reference TRBV30 and TRBJ1-6, is SQTIHQWPATLVQPVGSPLSLECTVEGTSNPNLYWYRQAAGRGLQLLFYSVGIGQISSEVPQNLSASRPQDRQFILSSKKLLLSDSGFYLCAWAGTVGSPLHFGNGTRLTVT.

A remark on this clone: The junction shows a germline mismatch at one end, possibly a read error. The V call is TRBV5-4, the J call TRBJ2-3; the match to TRBD2 covers 10 bases. Germline V gene sequence: CDR1 SGHNT, CDR2 YYREEE (reference sequence). The CDR3 loop spans 15 amino acids. This CDR3 is CASSTASGSGDTQYF. The CDR3 DNA sequence: TGTGCTAGCAGCACGGCTAGCGGGAGTGGGGATACGCAGTATTTT.

The chain links TRBV4-2 to TRBJ1-1, with D maybe TRBD1 (6 bases). This CDR3 contains 15 residues. V was cut by 4 bases and J by 3 bases, with 15 bases left in between. The germline V gene encodes CDR1 LGHNA and CDR2 YNFKEQ. The CDR3 reads CASSRQGSMDTEAFF. The CDR3 nucleotides read TGTGCCAGCAGCCGCCAGGGGAGTATGGACACTGAAGCTTTCTTT.

Details on this clone: The junction does not match germline at one end; this may be a read error. The rearrangement uses TRBV5-6 and TRBJ1-2, with a weak D call TRBD1 (6 bases). CDR1 is SGHDT, CDR2 YYEEEE, per germline. This CDR3 contains 12 residues. The CDR3 protein is CASSWSGEGYTF. The CDR3 nucleotides are TGTGCTAGCAGCTGGTCAGGGGAAGGCTACACCTTC.

V usage is TRBV5-6 and J usage is TRBJ1-1; 8 nucleotides match TRBD1. CDR3 length equals 15 residues. Trimming took 2 bases from V and 4 from J; bases not matched to a gene: 7. Germline CDR1 is SGHDT and CDR2 is YYEEEE. The CDR3 loop is CASSFPTGAFTEAFF. The CDR3 DNA sequence: TGTGCCAGCAGCTTCCCGACAGGGGCTTTCACTGAAGCTTTCTTT.

The chain couples TRBV5-6 to TRBJ1-4, with D possibly matching TRBD1 (5 bases). Germline V gives CDR1 SGHDT, CDR2 YYEEEE. The CDR3 loop spans 14 amino acids. V was cut by 1 base and J by 10 bases, with 14 bases left in between. The CDR3 DNA reads TGTGCCAGCAGCTTGATTGGGACGGAGGGAAAACTGTTTTTT. It encodes CASSLIGTEGKLFF.

The rearrangement uses TRBV27 and TRBJ2-7; D gene ambiguous. CDR3 length equals 19 residues. The germline V gene has CDR1 MNHEY and CDR2 SMNVEV (reference sequence). V lost 6 bases and J 4 bases, leaving 31 bases between the germline ends. The CDR3 sequence: CASRPVGGVGLPTLYEQYF. The CDR3 DNA is TGTGCCAGCAGGCCAGTTGGTGGTGTGGGCTTACCAACCTTGTACGAGCAGTACTTC.

This clone appeared once. The V call is TRBV4-3, the J call TRBJ1-2; TRBD1 is a possible D gene (6 bases). The CDR3 has 15 amino acids. Germline V gene lookup returns CDR1 LGHNA and CDR2 YSLEER. V lost 1 base, J lost 5 bases, and 14 bases lay in between. The CDR3 DNA sequence: TGCGCCAGCAGCCAAGGGCCGAGGACAGATTATGGCTACACCTTC. Translated: CASSQGPRTDYGYTF.

DNA of the CDR3: TGTGCCAGTAGTTCCAACAGGGGGCCGTCCTACGAGCAGTACTTC. This encodes CASSSNRGPSYEQYF. The rearrangement uses TRBV19 and TRBJ2-7; 9 nucleotides agree with TRBD1. This CDR3 contains 15 residues. Germline V gene lookup returns CDR1 LNHDA and CDR2 SQIVND (reference sequence). The J segment lost 1 base and the V segment lost 5 bases, leaving 6 bases of the junction unmatched.

This clone appeared once. The same CDR3 arises from other DNA sequences in this sample as well. J is TRBJ2-7 and V is TRBV4-1; D is uncertain. Germline assignment: CDR1 MGHRA and CDR2 YSYEKL. V was pared by 5 bases and J by 2 bases, with 13 bases between. This CDR3 is built from 14 residues. CDR3 in DNA: TGCGCCAGCAGCATTTCATTGTTCCCCTACGAGCAGTACTTC. Translating gives CASSISLFPYEQYF.

This chain connects TRBV25-1 to TRBJ2-1; the D is unclear. Germline V gene lookup returns CDR1 MGHDK and CDR2 SYGVNS. Trimming removed 2 bases from V and 4 bases from J, with 3 bases in between. CDR3 size: 12 residues. This chain's CDR3 is CASSEIYNEQFF. The CDR3 DNA reads as TGTGCCAGCAGTGAAATTTACAATGAGCAGTTCTTC.

In DNA form, the CDR3 reads TGCGCCAGCAGCTCCGGGACTAGCGGGATCGAGCAGTACTTC. This encodes CASSSGTSGIEQYF. The V gene is TRBV5-1, the J gene TRBJ2-7; the match to TRBD2 covers 13 bases. Germline assignment: CDR1 SGHRS and CDR2 YFSETQ. The CDR3 length is 14 residues. V gave up 3 bases and J gave up 6 bases; unmatched junction bases: 3.

J is TRBJ1-3 and V is TRBV29-1; D unresolved. CDR3 length: 14 residues. Trimming left V 4 bases short and J 2 bases short, with 12 bases between. Germline-derived CDR1 and CDR2 are SQVTM and ANQGSEA. CDR3 DNA sequence: TGCAGCGTTGTCGGCAGCACAACTGGAAACACCATATATTTT. Translated, it gives CSVVGSTTGNTIYF.

The chain carries TRBV7-8 and TRBJ1-2; D gene ambiguous. V dropped 1 base and J dropped 4 bases, with 13 bases sitting between them. CDR1 and CDR2 from the germline V gene are SGHVS and FQNEAQ. The CDR3 totals 15 residues. The CDR3 loop reads CASSLVPFRIYGYTF. DNA of the CDR3: TGTGCCAGCAGCTTAGTGCCGTTCCGGATCTATGGCTACACCTTC.

The chain recombines TRBV9 with TRBJ1-2; D gene uncertain. V dropped 2 bases and J dropped 0 bases, with 8 bases sitting between them. Germline V lookup: CDR1 SGDLS, CDR2 YYNGEE. The CDR3 is 14 residues long. Written as DNA, the CDR3 is TGTGCCAGCAGCGTTACTGGAGCTAACTATGGCTACACCTTC. Translation: CASSVTGANYGYTF.

J is TRBJ2-5 and V is TRBV5-4; 11 bases fit TRBD2. CDR1 is SGHNT and CDR2 is YYREEE in the germline V gene (reference sequence). CDR3 size: 16 residues. Germline trimming cut 2 bases from V and 2 bases from J; bases unmatched to any gene: 5. The CDR3 DNA reads TGTGCCAGCAGCTTCACTAGCGGGGGCACACAAGAGACCCAGTACTTC. Amino acid sequence: CASSFTSGGTQETQYF.

V is TRBV7-9 and J is TRBJ1-2; perhaps TRBD1 as D (6 bases). This CDR3 is 13 amino acids long. With 5 bases removed from V and 4 bases from J, the gap between germline ends came to 11 bases. Germline CDR1 and CDR2: SEHNR and FQNEAQ (reference sequence). The CDR3 here is CASSLQGIYGYTF. In nucleotides, the CDR3 is TGTGCCAGCAGCCTGCAGGGGATCTATGGCTACACCTTC. The entire variable domain, with the rest obtained from reference TRBV7-9 and TRBJ1-2, is as follows: DTGVSQNPRHKITKRGQNVTFRCDPISEHNRLYWYRQTLGQGPEFLTYFQNEAQLEKSRLLSDRFSAERPKGSFSTLEIQRTEQGDSAMYLCASSLQGIYGYTFGSGTRLTVV.

The chain combines TRBV4-3 with TRBJ2-5; D gene ambiguous. This CDR3 spans 14 amino acids. Germline V lookup: CDR1 LGHNA, CDR2 YSLEER. V was trimmed by 2 bases and J by 5 bases, leaving 12 bases between them. The CDR3: CASSQRRLSETQYF. CDR3 coding DNA: TGCGCCAGCAGCCAAAGACGCCTCAGCGAGACCCAGTACTTC.

The chain links TRBV27 to TRBJ2-5, with 15 bases identical to TRBD2. V shed 4 bases, J shed 5 bases, and the junction held 5 bases outside the gene matches. This CDR3 is built from 16 residues. Germline V gene data show CDR1 as MNHEY and CDR2 as SMNVEV (reference sequence). CDR3 in DNA: TGTGCCAGCAGTTGGACTAGCGGGGGGGCAGGGGAGACCCAGTACTTC. Protein product: CASSWTSGGAGETQYF.

The chain has TRBV7-9 and TRBJ2-3; D is uncertain. V dropped 6 bases and J dropped 1 base, with 8 bases sitting between them. CDR3 size: 13 residues. CDR1 is SEHNR and CDR2 is FQNEAQ in the germline V gene (reference sequence). The CDR3 bases are TGTGCCAGCAGGGCTGGGGGCACAGATACGCAGTATTTT. It translates to CASRAGGTDTQYF.

The gene calls are TRBV4-3 and TRBJ2-3; D is unresolved. V dropped 0 bases and J dropped 1 base, with 11 bases sitting between them. Germline V gene sequence: CDR1 LGHNA, CDR2 YSLEER. CDR3 size: 16 residues. CDR3 residues: CASSQDRISGTDTQYF. The CDR3 nucleotides read TGCGCCAGCAGCCAAGATCGGATATCCGGCACAGATACGCAGTATTTT.

The chain joins TRBV5-8 to TRBJ1-1, with D perhaps TRBD1 (5 bases). V was cut by 4 bases and J by 0 bases, with 10 bases left in between. The CDR3 has 14 residues. Per germline, CDR1 SGHTS and CDR2 YDEGEE. DNA of the CDR3: TGTGCCAGCAGCACGGGACGGGTGAACACTGAAGCTTTCTTT. Translated, it gives CASSTGRVNTEAFF.

This clone was picked up a small number of times. This sequence joins TRBV7-2 and TRBJ1-2; D might be TRBD1 (5 bases). V lost 1 base and J 4 bases, leaving 10 bases between the germline ends. The CDR3 is 14 residues long. Per germline, CDR1 SGHTA and CDR2 FQGNSA. CDR3 nucleotide sequence: TGTGCCAGCAGCTTAGTTGGGGCCAGCTATGGCTACACCTTC. It is translated as CASSLVGASYGYTF.

The chain has TRBV5-1 and TRBJ1-3; the match to TRBD1 covers 8 bases. V lost 4 bases to trimming and J lost 3 bases; unmatched junction nucleotides: 9. Germline values: CDR1 SGHRS, CDR2 YFSETQ. The CDR3 loop spans 16 amino acids. CDR3 sequence (DNA): TGCGCCAGCAGCCCCGAGTCAGGGGGCTATGGAAACACCATATATTTT. Translation: CASSPESGGYGNTIYF.

V and J are TRBV28 and TRBJ1-2, with D possibly being TRBD1 (5 bases). The germline gives CDR1 MDHEN, CDR2 SYDVKM. The germline V and J ends were trimmed by 8 bases and 0 bases, with 13 bases remaining between them. This CDR3 has 14 residues. CDR3 sequence: CASAIGGSNYGYTF. DNA for the CDR3: TGTGCCAGCGCGATCGGGGGGTCTAACTATGGCTACACCTTC.

The chain links TRBV6-5 to TRBJ1-1, with D unresolved. The CDR3 is made up of 13 amino acids. The V gene's germline CDR1 is MNHEY and CDR2 SVGAGI. Trimming removed 0 bases at V and 5 bases at J, with 7 bases between. The CDR3: CASSYSTGTEAFF. In DNA form, the CDR3 reads TGTGCCAGCAGTTACTCGACGGGAACTGAAGCTTTCTTT.